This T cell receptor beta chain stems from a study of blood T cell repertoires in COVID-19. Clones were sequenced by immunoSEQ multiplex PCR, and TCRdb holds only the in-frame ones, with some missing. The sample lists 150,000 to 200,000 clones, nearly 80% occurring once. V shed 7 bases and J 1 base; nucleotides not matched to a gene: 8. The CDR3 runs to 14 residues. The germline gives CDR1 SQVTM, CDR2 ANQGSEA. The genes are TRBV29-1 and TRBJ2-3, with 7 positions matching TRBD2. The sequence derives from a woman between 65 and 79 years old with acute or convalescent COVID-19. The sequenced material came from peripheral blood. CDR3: CSGGGGVGTDTQYF. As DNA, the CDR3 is TGCAGCGGTGGGGGGGGTGTCGGCACAGATACGCAGTATTTT.